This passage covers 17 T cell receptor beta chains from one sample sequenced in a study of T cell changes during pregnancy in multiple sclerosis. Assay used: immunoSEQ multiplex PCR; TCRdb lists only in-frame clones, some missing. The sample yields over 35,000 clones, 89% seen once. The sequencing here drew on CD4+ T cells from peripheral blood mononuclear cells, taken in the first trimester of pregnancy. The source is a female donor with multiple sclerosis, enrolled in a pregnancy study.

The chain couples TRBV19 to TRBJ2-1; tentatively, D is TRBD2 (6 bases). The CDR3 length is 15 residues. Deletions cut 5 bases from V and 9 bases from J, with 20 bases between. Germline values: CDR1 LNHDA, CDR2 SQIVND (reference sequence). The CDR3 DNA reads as TGTGCCAGTAGTCCCGGCGGGACCACCCTCAGTGAGCAGTTCTTC. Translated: CASSPGGTTLSEQFF.

CDR3 residues: CASSPPDRSGYTF. CDR3 coding DNA: TGTGCCAGCAGCCCCCCGGACAGGTCCGGCTACACCTTC. The V and J genes are TRBV5-6 and TRBJ1-2; 7 bases map to TRBD1. There are 13 residues in the CDR3. Germline values: CDR1 SGHDT, CDR2 YYEEEE. The ends lost 4 bases at V and 8 bases at J; junction bases unmatched: 8.

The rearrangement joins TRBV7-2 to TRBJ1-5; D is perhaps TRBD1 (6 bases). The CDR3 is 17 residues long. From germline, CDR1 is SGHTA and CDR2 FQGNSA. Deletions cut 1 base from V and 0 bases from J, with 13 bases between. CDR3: CASSLETHRASNQPQHF. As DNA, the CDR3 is TGTGCCAGCAGCTTAGAAACTCACAGGGCTAGCAATCAGCCCCAGCATTTT.

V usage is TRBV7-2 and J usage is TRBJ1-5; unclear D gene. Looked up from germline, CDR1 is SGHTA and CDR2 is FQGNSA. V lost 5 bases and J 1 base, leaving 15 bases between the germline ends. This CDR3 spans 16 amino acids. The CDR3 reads CASSAFPGGSNQPQHF. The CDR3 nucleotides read TGTGCCAGCAGCGCCTTCCCGGGAGGAAGCAATCAGCCCCAGCATTTT.

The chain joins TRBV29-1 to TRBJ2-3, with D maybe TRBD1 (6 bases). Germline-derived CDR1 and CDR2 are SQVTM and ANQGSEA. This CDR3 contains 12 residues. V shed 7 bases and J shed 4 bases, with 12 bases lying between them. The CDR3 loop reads CSAGALADTQYF. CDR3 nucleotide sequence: TGCAGCGCAGGGGCTTTGGCAGATACGCAGTATTTT.

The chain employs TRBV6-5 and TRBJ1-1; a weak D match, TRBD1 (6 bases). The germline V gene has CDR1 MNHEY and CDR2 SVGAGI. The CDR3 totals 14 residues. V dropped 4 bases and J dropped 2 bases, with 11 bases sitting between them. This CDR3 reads CASSLRDINTEAFF. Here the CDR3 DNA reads TGTGCCAGCAGTTTAAGGGACATCAACACTGAAGCTTTCTTT.

CDR3 loop: CAWSHSARDRDEQYF. CDR3 nucleotides: TGTGCCTGGAGTCATTCCGCACGGGACAGGGACGAGCAGTACTTC. The chain links TRBV30 to TRBJ2-7; TRBD1 matches at 9 bases. This CDR3 spans 15 amino acids. V lost 2 bases to trimming and J lost 5 bases; unmatched junction nucleotides: 10. Per germline, CDR1 GTSNPN and CDR2 SVGIG (reference sequence).

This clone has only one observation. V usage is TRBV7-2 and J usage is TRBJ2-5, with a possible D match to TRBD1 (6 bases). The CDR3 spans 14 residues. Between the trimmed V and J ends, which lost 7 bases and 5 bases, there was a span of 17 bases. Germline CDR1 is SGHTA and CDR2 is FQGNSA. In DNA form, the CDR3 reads TGTGCCAGCACTAAATGGGGGCATTTCGAGACCCAGTACTTC. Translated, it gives CASTKWGHFETQYF. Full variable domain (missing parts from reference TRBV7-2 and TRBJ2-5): GAGVSQSPSNKVTEKGKDVELRCDPISGHTALYWYRQSLGQGLEFLIYFQGNSAPDKSGLPSDRFSAERTGGSVSTLTIQRTQQEDSAVYLCASTKWGHFETQYFGPGTRLLVL.

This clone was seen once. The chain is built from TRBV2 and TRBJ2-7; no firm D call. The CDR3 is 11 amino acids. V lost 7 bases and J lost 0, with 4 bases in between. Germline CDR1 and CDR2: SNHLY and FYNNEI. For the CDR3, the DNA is TGTGCCAGCACCCTCTCCTACGAGCAGTACTTC. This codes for CASTLSYEQYF.

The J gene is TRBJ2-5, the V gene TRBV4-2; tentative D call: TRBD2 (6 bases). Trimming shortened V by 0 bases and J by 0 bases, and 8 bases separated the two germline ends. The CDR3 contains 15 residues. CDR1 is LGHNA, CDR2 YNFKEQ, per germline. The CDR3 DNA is TGTGCCAGCAGCCAAGAGACTAGTAACCAAGAGACCCAGTACTTC. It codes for CASSQETSNQETQYF.

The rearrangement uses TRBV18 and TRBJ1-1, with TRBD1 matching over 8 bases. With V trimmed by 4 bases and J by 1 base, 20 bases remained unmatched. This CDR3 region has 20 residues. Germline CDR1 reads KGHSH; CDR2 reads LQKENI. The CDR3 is CASSQGQGLGVGGANTEAFF. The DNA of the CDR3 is TGTGCCAGCTCACAAGGACAGGGTTTAGGGGTTGGAGGGGCGAACACTGAAGCTTTCTTT. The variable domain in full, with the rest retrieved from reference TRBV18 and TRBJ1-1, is NAGVMQNPRHLVRRRGQEARLRCSPMKGHSHVYWYRQLPEEGLKFMVYLQKENIIDESGMPKERFSAEFPKEGPSILRIQQVVRGDSAAYFCASSQGQGLGVGGANTEAFFGQGTRLTVV.

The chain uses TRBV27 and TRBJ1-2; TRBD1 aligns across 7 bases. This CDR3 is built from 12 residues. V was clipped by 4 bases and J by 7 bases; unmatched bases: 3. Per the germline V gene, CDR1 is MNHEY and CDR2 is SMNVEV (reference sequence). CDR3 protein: CASSWDRVGYTF. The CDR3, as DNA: TGTGCCAGCAGTTGGGACAGAGTTGGCTACACCTTC.

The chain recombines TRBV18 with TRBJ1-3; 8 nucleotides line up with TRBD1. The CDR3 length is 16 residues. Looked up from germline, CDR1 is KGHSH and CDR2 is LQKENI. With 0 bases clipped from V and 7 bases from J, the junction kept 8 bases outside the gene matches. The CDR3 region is CASSPPKTGDWNTIYF. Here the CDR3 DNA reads TGTGCCAGCTCACCACCGAAGACAGGGGATTGGAACACCATATATTTT.

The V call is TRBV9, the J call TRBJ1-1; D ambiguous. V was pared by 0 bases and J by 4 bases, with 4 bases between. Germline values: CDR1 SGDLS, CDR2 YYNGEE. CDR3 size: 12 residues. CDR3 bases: TGTGCCAGCAGCGTAGTCAGCACTGAAGCTTTCTTT. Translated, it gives CASSVVSTEAFF.

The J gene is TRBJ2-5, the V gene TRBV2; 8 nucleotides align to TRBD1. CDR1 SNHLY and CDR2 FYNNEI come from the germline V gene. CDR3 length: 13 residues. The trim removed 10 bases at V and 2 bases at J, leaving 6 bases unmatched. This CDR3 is CANIRDRQETQYF. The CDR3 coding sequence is TGTGCCAACATCCGGGACAGGCAAGAGACCCAGTACTTC.

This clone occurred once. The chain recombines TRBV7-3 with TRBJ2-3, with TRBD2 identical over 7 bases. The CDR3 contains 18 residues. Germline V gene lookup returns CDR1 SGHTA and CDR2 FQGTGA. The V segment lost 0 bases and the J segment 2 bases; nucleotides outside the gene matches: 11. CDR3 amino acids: CASSLTPGVGGFTDTQYF. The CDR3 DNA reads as TGTGCCAGCAGCTTAACCCCAGGTGTGGGGGGGTTCACAGATACGCAGTATTTT.

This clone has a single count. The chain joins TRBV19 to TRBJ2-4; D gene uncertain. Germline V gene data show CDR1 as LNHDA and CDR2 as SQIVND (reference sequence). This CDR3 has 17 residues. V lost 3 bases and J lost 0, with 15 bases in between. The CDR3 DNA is TGTGCCAGTAGTATTACCCCCACAGTCATAGCCAAAAACATTCAGTACTTC. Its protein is CASSITPTVIAKNIQYF. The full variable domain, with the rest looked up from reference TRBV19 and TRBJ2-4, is DGGITQSPKYLFRKEGQNVTLSCEQNLNHDAMYWYRQDPGQGLRLIYYSQIVNDFQKGDIAEGYSVSREKKESFPLTVTSAQKNPTAFYLCASSITPTVIAKNIQYFGAGTRLSVL.